This passage covers 29 T cell receptor beta chains from one sample sequenced in a study of blood T cell repertoires in COVID-19. The data were produced by immunoSEQ multiplex PCR, yet TCRdb's version contains in-frame clones alone and is incomplete. The table includes about 250,000 clones, under 90% detected once. The specimen was PBMCs or T cells enriched from blood (not recorded which). These TCRs come from a man between 18 and 35 years old who had recovered from COVID-19.

The chain has TRBV25-1 and TRBJ2-2; TRBD1 is a possible D gene (6 bases). The CDR3 extends over 15 amino acids. The germline gives CDR1 MGHDK, CDR2 SYGVNS. The V end lost 5 bases, the J end lost 5 bases, and 15 bases lay between the germline ends. The CDR3 DNA sequence: TGTGCCAGCAGTCTTGGACAGAGACCTACCGGGGAGCTGTTTTTT. Translating it yields CASSLGQRPTGELFF.

The chain couples TRBV9 to TRBJ1-6; no firm D call. Germline CDR1 is SGDLS and CDR2 is YYNGEE. This CDR3 is 12 amino acids long. V was clipped by 4 bases and J by 8 bases, with 7 bases between them. The CDR3 loop reads CASSKADSPLHF. DNA of the CDR3: TGTGCCAGCAGCAAAGCGGATTCACCCCTCCACTTT.

The J gene is TRBJ1-6, the V gene TRBV19; TRBD1 matches 9 bases. Trimming cost V 7 bases and J 7 bases; bases outside gene matches: 8. CDR3 length equals 15 residues. Germline CDR1 is LNHDA and CDR2 is SQIVND (reference sequence). Here the CDR3 reads CASTPGTGTNSPLHF. In nucleotides, the CDR3 is TGTGCCAGTACCCCCGGGACAGGGACGAATTCACCCCTCCACTTT.

The rearrangement uses TRBV11-2 and TRBJ1-4; no clear D. V was pared by 5 bases and J by 7 bases, with 11 bases between. CDR1 SGHAT and CDR2 FQNNGV come from the germline V gene. This CDR3 region has 13 residues. The CDR3 is CASSPLVREKLFF. CDR3 DNA: TGTGCCAGCAGCCCGCTCGTGCGTGAAAAACTGTTTTTT.

This clone was observed once. The rearrangement links TRBV5-4 to TRBJ2-5; D is uncertain. The CDR3 loop spans 16 amino acids. Germline V lookup: CDR1 SGHNT, CDR2 YYREEE (reference sequence). Between the trimmed V and J ends, which lost 1 base and 0 bases, there was a span of 13 bases. The CDR3 spells CASSLKNSLYQETQYF. The CDR3, as DNA: TGTGCCAGCAGCTTGAAGAACAGCCTTTACCAAGAGACCCAGTACTTC.

The chain combines TRBV7-8 with TRBJ2-7; TRBD2 aligns across 9 bases. CDR1 and CDR2 from the germline V gene are SGHVS and FQNEAQ. The CDR3 sequence is 15 residues long. The junction had 2 bases not matched to a gene; V was cut back by 2 bases and J by 0 bases. In nucleotides, the CDR3 is TGTGCCAGCAGCTTACGAGCGGGGGGCTCCTACGAGCAGTACTTC. This codes for CASSLRAGGSYEQYF.

The chain employs TRBV27 and TRBJ2-5, with 12 bases lining up with TRBD2. Looked up from germline, CDR1 is MNHEY and CDR2 is SMNVEV (reference sequence). The junction had 4 bases not matched to a gene; V was cut back by 5 bases and J by 3 bases. This CDR3 contains 15 residues. The DNA for the CDR3 is TGTGCCAGCAGTCTGACTAGCGGGAGAGAAGAGACCCAGTACTTC. This codes for CASSLTSGREETQYF.

The chain uses TRBV28 and TRBJ2-5, with TRBD1 matching over 8 bases. In germline, CDR1 is MDHEN, CDR2 SYDVKM. This CDR3 has 14 residues. Trimming removed 4 bases from V and 5 bases from J; junction bases left unmatched: 6. This chain's CDR3 is CASSSATGEETQYF. CDR3 nucleotides: TGTGCCAGCAGTTCCGCGACAGGGGAGGAGACCCAGTACTTC.

The J gene is TRBJ2-1, the V gene TRBV11-3, with 11 bases fitting TRBD1. The germline V gene has CDR1 SGHNT and CDR2 YENEEA. The CDR3 has 17 residues. V was clipped by 5 bases and J by 0 bases; unmatched bases: 6. The CDR3 sequence: CASSQRTGGSSYNEQFF. The CDR3 DNA is TGTGCCAGCAGCCAAAGGACAGGGGGCAGCTCCTACAATGAGCAGTTCTTC.

The chain couples TRBV5-4 to TRBJ2-1; D not certain. This CDR3 has 13 amino acids. Trimming cost V 3 bases and J 9 bases, with 13 bases left between them. CDR1 is SGHNT, CDR2 YYREEE, per germline (reference sequence). CDR3 coding DNA: TGTGCCAGCAGCTCCAGGATCGAAGCTGAGCAGTTCTTC. This codes for CASSSRIEAEQFF.

In this sample, this clone turned up once. The chain employs TRBV24-1 and TRBJ2-1; D unclear. Germline CDR1 reads KGHDR; CDR2 reads SFDVKD. The CDR3 spans 13 residues. Trimming removed 4 bases from V and 8 bases from J, with 11 bases in between. CDR3 loop: CATSDAAVDEQFF. The CDR3 DNA is TGTGCCACCAGTGACGCGGCGGTAGATGAGCAGTTCTTC.

V gene TRBV28 combines with J gene TRBJ2-7; D call uncertain. Germline assignment: CDR1 MDHEN and CDR2 SYDVKM. V was shortened by 2 bases and J by 2 bases, with 10 bases between the two germline ends. This CDR3 is 14 amino acids long. The CDR3 coding sequence is TGTGCCAGCAGTTTACCGGGTCGGGCCTACGAGCAGTACTTC. This translates into CASSLPGRAYEQYF.

The chain recombines TRBV19 with TRBJ2-1, with TRBD1 matching over 8 bases. V lost 5 bases to trimming and J lost 9 bases; unmatched junction nucleotides: 6. Germline V gene sequence: CDR1 LNHDA, CDR2 SQIVND (reference sequence). The CDR3 is 13 amino acids. The CDR3 sequence: CASSVDRGFEQFF. For the CDR3, the DNA is TGTGCCAGTAGTGTCGACAGGGGCTTTGAGCAGTTCTTC. Looking up the rest from reference TRBV19 and TRBJ2-1 gives the full variable domain: DGGITQSPKYLFRKEGQNVTLSCEQNLNHDAMYWYRQDPGQGLRLIYYSQIVNDFQKGDIAEGYSVSREKKESFPLTVTSAQKNPTAFYLCASSVDRGFEQFFGPGTRLTVL.

This clone was found once. CDR3 amino acids: CASSTVPSGQETQYF. The DNA for the CDR3 is TGCGCCAGCAGCACGGTCCCTAGCGGACAAGAGACCCAGTACTTC. This chain connects TRBV5-1 to TRBJ2-5; TRBD2 agrees at 7 bases. CDR3 length equals 15 residues. Germline CDR1 SGHRS, CDR2 YFSETQ. Trimming took 4 bases from V and 2 from J; bases not matched to a gene: 8.

The gene calls are TRBV4-2 and TRBJ2-5; 9 bases agree with TRBD2. Trimming cost V 1 base and J 5 bases; bases outside gene matches: 11. This CDR3 has 17 residues. Germline V lookup: CDR1 LGHNA, CDR2 YNFKEQ. The DNA of the CDR3 is TGTGCCAGCAGCCAAGGTAGCGGCGGGGGGGCTTTGGAGACCCAGTACTTC. It yields the protein CASSQGSGGGALETQYF.

This sequence joins TRBV2 and TRBJ2-1; D unclear. Germline V gene sequence: CDR1 SNHLY, CDR2 FYNNEI. The CDR3 spans 13 residues. Trimming pared 5 bases from V and 6 bases from J, leaving 11 bases between. The CDR3 DNA is TGTGCCAGCAGTTGGGCTCCTCTCAATGAGCAGTTCTTC. This gives the protein CASSWAPLNEQFF.

This chain's CDR3 is CAWSKAGGSEQYF. The CDR3, as DNA: TGTGCCTGGTCCAAAGCGGGGGGATCCGAGCAGTACTTC. The chain carries TRBV30 and TRBJ2-7; TRBD2 agrees at 9 bases. Looked up from germline, CDR1 is GTSNPN and CDR2 is SVGIG (reference sequence). CDR3 size: 13 residues. The V and J ends lost 5 bases and 6 bases, in that order; junction bases with no gene match: 8.

The chain links TRBV4-1 to TRBJ1-1, with unresolved D. V shed 0 bases and J shed 5 bases, with 10 bases lying between them. Germline V gene sequence: CDR1 MGHRA, CDR2 YSYEKL. This CDR3 has 14 amino acids. The CDR3 DNA reads TGCGCCAGCAGCCAAGACCCAACTAGTACTGAAGCTTTCTTT. Protein sequence: CASSQDPTSTEAFF.

The rearrangement links TRBV20-1 to TRBJ1-2, with D perhaps matching TRBD1 (6 bases). This CDR3 contains 13 residues. The germline V gene has CDR1 DFQATT and CDR2 SNEGSKA (reference sequence). V was pared by 3 bases and J by 5 bases, with 13 bases between. The CDR3 here is CSASIAGQYGYTF. CDR3 nucleotide sequence: TGCAGTGCTAGTATCGCTGGACAGTATGGCTACACCTTC.

The J gene is TRBJ2-7, the V gene TRBV19; D is ambiguous. Germline loops: CDR1 LNHDA, CDR2 SQIVND (reference sequence). The germline V and J ends were trimmed by 5 bases and 2 bases, with 10 bases remaining between them. The CDR3 contains 13 residues. CDR3 coding DNA: TGTGCCAGTAGTCCCTACAGAACCTACGAGCAGTACTTC. Translating it yields CASSPYRTYEQYF. Variable domain in full (rest from reference TRBV19 and TRBJ2-7): DGGITQSPKYLFRKEGQNVTLSCEQNLNHDAMYWYRQDPGQGLRLIYYSQIVNDFQKGDIAEGYSVSREKKESFPLTVTSAQKNPTAFYLCASSPYRTYEQYFGPGTRLTVT.

This chain uses TRBV5-1 with TRBJ2-1, with D tentatively TRBD2 (6 bases). The germline V gene has CDR1 SGHRS and CDR2 YFSETQ. Deletions cut 6 bases from V and 6 bases from J, with 16 bases between. The CDR3 spans 14 residues. CDR3 protein: CASTRDSSANEQFF. For the CDR3, the DNA is TGCGCCAGCACCCGGGACTCAAGCGCCAATGAGCAGTTCTTC.

V usage is TRBV28 and J usage is TRBJ2-7, with D unresolved. The CDR3 is 13 amino acids. CDR1 MDHEN and CDR2 SYDVKM come from the germline V gene. The V gene lost 8 bases and the J gene lost 0 bases, with 11 bases spanning the gap. The CDR3 here is CASRYGGSYEQYF. In nucleotides, the CDR3 is TGTGCCAGCCGATACGGTGGCTCCTACGAGCAGTACTTC.

The rearrangement links TRBV12-3 or TRBV12-4 to TRBJ1-1; D remains unclear. The V end lost 1 base, the J end lost 7 bases, and 7 bases lay between the germline ends. The CDR3 is 12 amino acids. The CDR3 DNA reads as TGTGCCAGCAGTTTAGTCTACCGTGAAGCTTTCTTT. This codes for CASSLVYREAFF.

This chain joins TRBV5-4 and TRBJ1-1; tentatively, D is TRBD1 (6 bases). This CDR3 is built from 14 residues. V was pared by 2 bases and J by 4 bases, with 12 bases between. Germline assignment: CDR1 SGHNT and CDR2 YYREEE (reference sequence). CDR3 in DNA: TGTGCCAGCAGCTTTTCGAGGGGGGGCACTGAAGCTTTCTTT. As protein: CASSFSRGGTEAFF.

The rearrangement joins TRBV4-1 to TRBJ1-1; 10 nucleotides line up with TRBD1. The trim removed 0 bases at V and 1 base at J, leaving 8 bases unmatched. The CDR3 is made up of 18 amino acids. Germline V gene sequence: CDR1 MGHRA, CDR2 YSYEKL. This chain's CDR3 is CASSQESGQGFGNTEAFF. CDR3 DNA: TGCGCCAGCAGCCAAGAATCGGGACAGGGGTTCGGGAACACTGAAGCTTTCTTT.

This chain joins TRBV19 and TRBJ1-4; 7 nucleotides line up with TRBD1. Per the germline V gene, CDR1 is LNHDA and CDR2 is SQIVND (reference sequence). CDR3 length: 17 amino acids. Germline trimming cut 5 bases from V and 2 bases from J; bases unmatched to any gene: 11. The CDR3 loop reads CASSVYRGSGTNEKLFF. CDR3 nucleotide sequence: TGTGCCAGTAGTGTCTACAGGGGAAGCGGGACTAATGAAAAACTGTTTTTT.

The chain carries TRBV10-1 and TRBJ2-3; 8 nucleotides match TRBD1. The germline V gene encodes CDR1 WNHNN and CDR2 SYGVQD (reference sequence). The CDR3 is made up of 15 amino acids. V was clipped by 5 bases and J by 3 bases; unmatched bases: 7. The CDR3 here is CASSPGGRGTDTQYF. In DNA form, the CDR3 reads TGCGCCAGCAGTCCAGGGGGCCGGGGTACAGATACGCAGTATTTT.

The rearrangement links TRBV19 to TRBJ2-1, with 13 bases identical to TRBD2. J lost 8 bases, V lost 7 bases, and 5 bases had no gene match. Germline assignment: CDR1 LNHDA and CDR2 SQIVND (reference sequence). The CDR3 is 14 residues long. The CDR3 sequence is CASKGLAGPHEQFF. As DNA, the CDR3 is TGTGCCAGTAAGGGACTAGCGGGACCCCATGAGCAGTTCTTC.

V usage is TRBV5-1 and J usage is TRBJ2-1; 12 bases line up with TRBD2. The CDR3 contains 17 residues. Germline assignment: CDR1 SGHRS and CDR2 YFSETQ. V gave up 4 bases and J gave up 0 bases; unmatched junction bases: 5. CDR3 nucleotides: TGCGCCAGCAGCGCCGGACTAGCGGGGAGCTCCTACAATGAGCAGTTCTTC. It encodes CASSAGLAGSSYNEQFF.